These 21 T cell receptor beta chains were sequenced from one sample in a study of T cell responses to AZD1222 COVID-19 vaccine. Using immunoSEQ multiplex PCR, the repertoire was profiled, and TCRdb retains in-frame clones only, with some absent. This table holds 150,000 to 200,000 clones, 80% to 95% found once. Sequencing was performed on peripheral blood, taken 28 days after the second AZD1222 dose. Receptors were obtained from an adult who received the AZD1222 COVID-19 vaccine.

This clone was observed once. This sequence joins TRBV28 and TRBJ1-5; D not resolved. The V gene's germline CDR1 is MDHEN and CDR2 SYDVKM. The CDR3 consists of 12 residues. Between the trimmed V and J ends, which lost 7 bases and 4 bases, there was a span of 8 bases. CDR3 region: CASMWANQPQHF. The CDR3 region has the DNA TGTGCCAGCATGTGGGCTAATCAGCCCCAGCATTTT.

The chain uses TRBV6-5 and TRBJ2-3; 11 positions match TRBD2. CDR3 length: 16 amino acids. J lost 6 bases, V lost 0 bases, and 5 bases had no gene match. Per germline, CDR1 MNHEY and CDR2 SVGAGI. CDR3 amino acids: CASSYSSGGDGDTQYF. Here the CDR3 DNA reads TGTGCCAGCAGTTACTCTAGCGGGGGGGATGGGGATACGCAGTATTTT.

V is TRBV5-4 and J is TRBJ1-3; the D gene is possibly TRBD1 (5 bases). The germline gives CDR1 SGHNT, CDR2 YYREEE (reference sequence). Trimming pared 0 bases from V and 1 base from J, leaving 11 bases between. The CDR3 runs to 16 residues. The CDR3 DNA is TGTGCCAGCAGCTTGGCCGGGGGTTTTTCTGGAAACACCATATATTTT. It yields the protein CASSLAGGFSGNTIYF.

The rearrangement joins TRBV27 to TRBJ2-7; perhaps TRBD1 as D (5 bases). The germline V gene has CDR1 MNHEY and CDR2 SMNVEV (reference sequence). The CDR3 has 14 residues. The V end was cut by 7 bases, the J end by 0 bases, with 13 bases between. CDR3 bases: TGTGCCAGCAAGGGCAGGGCGTACTCCTACGAGCAGTACTTC. It translates to CASKGRAYSYEQYF.

The genes are TRBV28 and TRBJ1-2, with a tentative D call TRBD1 (5 bases). The germline gives CDR1 MDHEN, CDR2 SYDVKM. Between the trimmed V and J ends, which lost 7 bases and 8 bases, there was a span of 20 bases. This CDR3 contains 14 residues. As DNA, the CDR3 is TGTGCCAGCACGACAACCGGGCCACGGGACGGCTACACCTTC. Translated: CASTTTGPRDGYTF.

The J gene is TRBJ2-4, the V gene TRBV6-2 or TRBV6-3, with TRBD2 identical over 8 bases. Germline loops: CDR1 MNHEY, CDR2 SVGEGT. V dropped 1 base and J dropped 9; count of bases not matched to a gene: 2. This CDR3 has 13 residues. The CDR3 nucleotides read TGTGCCAGCAGTTACTACGGGGGGGGCATTCAGTACTTC. This codes for CASSYYGGGIQYF.

The rearrangement uses TRBV6-5 and TRBJ2-1, with D perhaps TRBD2 (6 bases). In germline, CDR1 is MNHEY, CDR2 SVGAGI. Trimming left V 6 bases short and J 10 bases short, with 13 bases between. The CDR3 covers 12 residues. The CDR3 region is CASSTSPGEQFF. The DNA for the CDR3 is TGTGCCAGCAGCACTAGCCCAGGGGAGCAGTTCTTC.

The table lists this clone with a count of one. The chain combines TRBV5-1 with TRBJ2-3; possible D gene TRBD1, 6 bases. The CDR3 has 15 residues. Trimming pared 4 bases from V and 2 bases from J, leaving 14 bases between. Germline V gives CDR1 SGHRS, CDR2 YFSETQ. The CDR3 loop reads CASSPEGVDTDTQYF. The DNA of the CDR3 is TGCGCCAGCAGCCCAGAGGGGGTCGACACAGATACGCAGTATTTT. The full variable domain, completed using reference TRBV5-1 and TRBJ2-3, is KAGVTQTPRYLIKTRGQQVTLSCSPISGHRSVSWYQQTPGQGLQFLFEYFSETQRNKGNFPGRFSGRQFSNSRSEMNVSTLELGDSALYLCASSPEGVDTDTQYFGPGTRLTVL.

The chain recombines TRBV18 with TRBJ2-1, with D perhaps matching TRBD2 (6 bases). With 4 bases removed from V and 0 bases from J, the gap between germline ends came to 13 bases. This CDR3 is built from 16 residues. CDR1 and CDR2 (germline): KGHSH, LQKENI. The CDR3 loop reads CASSRTRDFSYNEQFF. The DNA of the CDR3 is TGTGCCAGCTCACGTACCCGGGACTTCTCCTACAATGAGCAGTTCTTC.

This sequence joins TRBV10-3 and TRBJ1-2; D is uncertain. The V end was cut by 0 bases, the J end by 6 bases, with 17 bases between. The CDR3 runs to 16 residues. The germline V gene has CDR1 ENHRY and CDR2 SYGVKD. This CDR3 is CAISESFRAQIHGYTF. The CDR3 DNA is TGTGCCATCAGTGAGTCGTTCCGGGCTCAGATCCATGGCTACACCTTC.

The chain couples TRBV28 to TRBJ2-3; 8 bases agree with TRBD2. From germline, CDR1 is MDHEN and CDR2 SYDVKM. The CDR3 is 16 amino acids. J gave up 5 bases and V 2 bases, and 9 bases lay outside the gene matches. CDR3 in DNA: TGTGCCAGCAGTTTAGGCTCGGCAGCGGGGGTAGATACGCAGTATTTT. As protein: CASSLGSAAGVDTQYF.

The chain employs TRBV6-2 or TRBV6-3 and TRBJ2-3, with D perhaps assigned TRBD1 or TRBD2 (5 bases each). This CDR3 has 15 amino acids. Trimming shortened V by 1 base and J by 2 bases, and 10 bases separated the two germline ends. Germline values: CDR1 MNHEY, CDR2 SVGEGT. The chain's CDR3 is CASSYLGPYTDTQYF. CDR3 bases: TGTGCCAGCAGTTACTTGGGACCATACACAGATACGCAGTATTTT.

J is TRBJ2-7 and V is TRBV4-2; tentatively, D is TRBD1 (6 bases). This CDR3 is built from 15 residues. The germline V gene encodes CDR1 LGHNA and CDR2 YNFKEQ. Trimming removed 1 base from V and 2 bases from J, with 12 bases in between. CDR3 DNA sequence: TGTGCCAGCAGCCAAGGGGGGCAAGGGCCCTACGAGCAGTACTTC. It codes for CASSQGGQGPYEQYF.

The CDR3 sequence is CASSNRGTLEKLFF. The CDR3 nucleotides read TGTGCCAGTAGTAACAGGGGGACCCTTGAAAAACTGTTTTTT. The V call is TRBV19, the J call TRBJ1-4, with 8 bases identical to TRBD1. In germline, CDR1 is LNHDA, CDR2 SQIVND (reference sequence). Trimming cost V 4 bases and J 7 bases; bases outside gene matches: 5. The CDR3 is 14 amino acids.

The chain has TRBV7-2 and TRBJ2-2; D is perhaps TRBD2 (5 bases). Germline V CDR1 and CDR2: SGHTA, FQGNSA. The CDR3 is 15 residues long. V gave up 4 bases and J gave up 4 bases, with 13 bases separating them. CDR3 loop: CASSSGVVRTGELFF. The CDR3 DNA follows: TGTGCCAGCAGCTCCGGGGTGGTTCGCACCGGGGAGCTGTTTTTT.

The chain uses TRBV20-1 and TRBJ1-4; D is ambiguous. The CDR3 runs to 13 residues. Deletions cut 3 bases from V and 6 bases from J, with 11 bases between. CDR1 and CDR2 (germline): DFQATT, SNEGSKA (reference sequence). The CDR3 bases are TGCAGTGCTAGTAGTCGAAGGGATGAAAAACTGTTTTTT. Protein: CSASSRRDEKLFF.

This chain joins TRBV19 and TRBJ1-1; no definite D call. The germline V gene encodes CDR1 LNHDA and CDR2 SQIVND (reference sequence). V was trimmed by 5 bases and J by 1 base, leaving 8 bases between them. The CDR3 loop spans 13 amino acids. Written as DNA, the CDR3 is TGTGCCAGTAGTCGACACGGGAACACTGAAGCTTTCTTT. It specifies CASSRHGNTEAFF. Full variable domain (rest looked up from reference TRBV19 and TRBJ1-1): DGGITQSPKYLFRKEGQNVTLSCEQNLNHDAMYWYRQDPGQGLRLIYYSQIVNDFQKGDIAEGYSVSREKKESFPLTVTSAQKNPTAFYLCASSRHGNTEAFFGQGTRLTVV.

The genes are TRBV3-1 (or the pseudogene TRBV3-2) and TRBJ1-1; 11 nucleotides line up with TRBD1. Trimming removed 6 bases from V and 5 bases from J; junction bases left unmatched: 5. Germline assignment: CDR1 LGHDT and CDR2 YNNKEL (reference sequence). This CDR3 spans 14 amino acids. CDR3 loop: CASRSDRGRTEAFF. As DNA, the CDR3 is TGTGCCAGCAGGTCGGACAGGGGGCGGACTGAAGCTTTCTTT.

The chain couples TRBV28 to TRBJ1-5; weak D call: TRBD1 (6 bases). This CDR3 spans 16 amino acids. From germline, CDR1 is MDHEN and CDR2 SYDVKM. The V gene lost 5 bases and the J gene lost 6 bases, with 20 bases spanning the gap. CDR3 sequence (DNA): TGTGCCAGCAGTGAAAGCAGGGGTTTAAGAAGTCAGCCCCAGCATTTT. This translates into CASSESRGLRSQPQHF.

The gene calls are TRBV5-1 and TRBJ1-1; D gene ambiguous. CDR1 is SGHRS and CDR2 is YFSETQ in the germline V gene. The CDR3 is made up of 14 amino acids. The V end was cut by 1 base, the J end by 6 bases, with 13 bases between. In nucleotides, the CDR3 is TGCGCCAGCAGCTTGACGGGGAATGGCGCTGAAGCTTTCTTT. Residues: CASSLTGNGAEAFF.

The V gene is TRBV24-1, the J gene TRBJ1-2, with a weak D call TRBD1 (5 bases). The V end lost 4 bases, the J end lost 2 bases, and 13 bases lay between the germline ends. The CDR3 consists of 15 residues. Germline CDR1 reads KGHDR; CDR2 reads SFDVKD. Here the CDR3 reads CATSEAGRANYGYTF. CDR3 nucleotides: TGTGCCACCAGTGAGGCAGGGAGGGCCAACTATGGCTACACCTTC.